This note documents a single T cell receptor (beta chain) sequence. Antigen: not known. The V and J ends lost 4 bases and 7 bases, in that order; junction bases with no gene match: 7. The CDR3 extends over 14 amino acids. From germline, CDR1 is SGHRS and CDR2 YFSETQ. Between the mid-2010s and the late 2010s, patients underwent resection in Japan or China. Macro-dissection enriched premalignant or tumor cells before nucleic acid extraction. Generated by immunoSEQ multiplex PCR, the TCRdb table keeps only in-frame clones and is missing some. The sample shows 6,000 to 8,000 clones, 78% of them seen only once. These data originate in a study of immune evolution from preneoplasia to lung adenocarcinoma. Study-wide background: HLA loss of heterozygosity: about 7% AIS, under 19% MIA, approximately 31% ADC, none AAH.

Findings of the study overall: Later-stage lesions seemingly showed higher T cell density and diversity than normal lung.

The material sequenced was FFPE lung adenocarcinoma in situ tissue. The origin of this receptor is a donor older than 65 with lung adenocarcinoma. This sequence joins TRBV5-1 and TRBJ2-1, with 8 bases fitting TRBD1. DNA for the CDR3: TGCGCCAGCAGCCGGACAGGGATTGATAATGAGCAGTTCTTC. Translation: CASSRTGIDNEQFF.